This T cell receptor beta chain was documented in a study of cytomegalovirus exposure and HLA in healthy donors. The CDR3 extends over 14 amino acids. Germline V gene lookup returns CDR1 SGHDT and CDR2 YYEEEE. V lost 4 bases to trimming and J lost 8 bases; unmatched junction nucleotides: 7. PCR employed 60 Vbeta and 13 Jbeta primers. The assay was immunoSEQ multiplex PCR, and TCRdb's table has in-frame clones only and misses some. The profile shows about 160,000 clones, roughly 80% of them singletons. This clone came up a few times. Sequencing was done on a sample of PBMCs. This chain joins TRBV5-6 and TRBJ1-4, with 8 bases fitting TRBD1. The receptor was derived from a woman in her thirties in good health and CMV-seropositive. Written as DNA, the CDR3 is TGTGCCAGCAGCCGAGGACAGGGCGGGGAAAAACTGTTTTTT. Translation: CASSRGQGGEKLFF.